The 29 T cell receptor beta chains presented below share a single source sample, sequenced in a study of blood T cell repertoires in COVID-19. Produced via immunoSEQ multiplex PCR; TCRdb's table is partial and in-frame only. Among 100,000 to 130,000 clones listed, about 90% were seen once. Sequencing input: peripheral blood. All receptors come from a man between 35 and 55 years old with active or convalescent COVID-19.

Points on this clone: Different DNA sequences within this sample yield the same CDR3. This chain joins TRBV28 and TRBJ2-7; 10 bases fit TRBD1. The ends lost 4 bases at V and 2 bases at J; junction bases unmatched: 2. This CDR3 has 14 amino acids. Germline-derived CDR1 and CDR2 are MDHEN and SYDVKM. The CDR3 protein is CASSSGQGAYEQYF. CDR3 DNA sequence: TGTGCCAGCAGTTCCGGACAGGGGGCCTACGAGCAGTACTTC.

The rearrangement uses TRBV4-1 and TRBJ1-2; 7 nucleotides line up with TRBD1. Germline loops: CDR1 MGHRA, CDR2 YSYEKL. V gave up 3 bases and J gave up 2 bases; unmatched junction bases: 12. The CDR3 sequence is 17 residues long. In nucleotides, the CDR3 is TGCGCCAGCAGCCACTGGTTAAGGGACAGCGTCAACTATGGCTACACCTTC. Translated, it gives CASSHWLRDSVNYGYTF.

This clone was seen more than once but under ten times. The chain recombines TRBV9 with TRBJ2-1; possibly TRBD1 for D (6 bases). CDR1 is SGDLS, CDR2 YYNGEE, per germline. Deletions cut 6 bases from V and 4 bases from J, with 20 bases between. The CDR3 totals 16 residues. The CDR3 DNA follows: TGTGCCAGCAATGTAGAAACAGGGTCCCTATACAATGAGCAGTTCTTC. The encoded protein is CASNVETGSLYNEQFF.

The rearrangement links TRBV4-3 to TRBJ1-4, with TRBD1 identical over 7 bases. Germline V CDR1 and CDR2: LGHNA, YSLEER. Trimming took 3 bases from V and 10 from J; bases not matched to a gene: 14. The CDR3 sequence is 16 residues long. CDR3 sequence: CASSQPGTALGRKLFF. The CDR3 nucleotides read TGCGCCAGCAGCCAGCCGGGGACAGCCTTAGGTAGAAAACTGTTTTTT.

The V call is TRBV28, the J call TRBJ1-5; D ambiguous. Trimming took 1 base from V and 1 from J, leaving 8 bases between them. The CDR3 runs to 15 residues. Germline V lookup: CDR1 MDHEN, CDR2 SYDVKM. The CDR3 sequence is CASSLSGRSNQPQHF. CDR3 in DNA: TGTGCCAGCAGTTTATCTGGCAGGAGCAATCAGCCCCAGCATTTT.

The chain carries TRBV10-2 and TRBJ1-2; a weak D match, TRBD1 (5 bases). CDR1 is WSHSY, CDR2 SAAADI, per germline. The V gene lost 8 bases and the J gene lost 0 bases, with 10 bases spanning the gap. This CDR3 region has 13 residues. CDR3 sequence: CASGDFPNYGYTF. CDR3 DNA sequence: TGCGCCAGCGGGGACTTCCCTAACTATGGCTACACCTTC.

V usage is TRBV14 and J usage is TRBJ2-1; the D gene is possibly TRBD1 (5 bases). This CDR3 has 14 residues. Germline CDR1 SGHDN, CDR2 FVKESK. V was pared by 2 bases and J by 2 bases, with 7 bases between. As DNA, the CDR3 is TGTGCCAGCAGCCAAACACAGGCCTACAATGAGCAGTTCTTC. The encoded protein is CASSQTQAYNEQFF.

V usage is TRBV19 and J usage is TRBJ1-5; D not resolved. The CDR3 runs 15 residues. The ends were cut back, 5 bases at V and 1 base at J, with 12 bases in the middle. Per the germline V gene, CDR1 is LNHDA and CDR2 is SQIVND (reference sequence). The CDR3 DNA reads TGTGCCAGTAGTCCGTCTATCGGGAGCAATCAGCCCCAGCATTTT. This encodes CASSPSIGSNQPQHF.

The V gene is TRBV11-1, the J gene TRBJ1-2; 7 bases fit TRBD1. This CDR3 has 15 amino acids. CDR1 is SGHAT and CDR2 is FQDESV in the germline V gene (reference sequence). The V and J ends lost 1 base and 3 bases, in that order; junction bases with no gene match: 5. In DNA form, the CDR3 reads TGTGCCAGCAGCTTAGTTGGTACAGGGGACTATGGCTACACCTTC. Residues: CASSLVGTGDYGYTF.

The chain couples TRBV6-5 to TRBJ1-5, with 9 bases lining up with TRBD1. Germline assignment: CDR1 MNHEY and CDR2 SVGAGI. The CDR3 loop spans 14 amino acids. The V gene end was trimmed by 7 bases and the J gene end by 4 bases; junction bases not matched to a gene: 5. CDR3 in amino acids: CASTGTGMNQPQHF. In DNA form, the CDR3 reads TGTGCCAGCACCGGGACAGGGATGAATCAGCCCCAGCATTTT.

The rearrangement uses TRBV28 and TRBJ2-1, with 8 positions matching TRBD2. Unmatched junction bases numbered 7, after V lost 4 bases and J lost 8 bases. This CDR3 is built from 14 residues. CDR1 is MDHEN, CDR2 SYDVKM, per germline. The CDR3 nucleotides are TGTGCCAGCAGTTCCCCCGGACTAGCCCATGAGCAGTTCTTC. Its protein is CASSSPGLAHEQFF.

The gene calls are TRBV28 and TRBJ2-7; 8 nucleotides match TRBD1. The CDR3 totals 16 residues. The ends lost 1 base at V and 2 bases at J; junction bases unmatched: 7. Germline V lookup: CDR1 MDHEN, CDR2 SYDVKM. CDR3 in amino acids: CASSLLTGTGPYEQYF. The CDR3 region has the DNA TGTGCCAGCAGTTTATTAACCGGGACAGGCCCCTACGAGCAGTACTTC.

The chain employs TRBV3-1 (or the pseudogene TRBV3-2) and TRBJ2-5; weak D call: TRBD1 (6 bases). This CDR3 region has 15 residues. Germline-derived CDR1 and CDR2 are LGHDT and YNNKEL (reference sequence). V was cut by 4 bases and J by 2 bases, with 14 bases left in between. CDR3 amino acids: CASSPPTGLQETQYF. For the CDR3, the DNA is TGTGCCAGCAGCCCCCCGACAGGCCTGCAAGAGACCCAGTACTTC.

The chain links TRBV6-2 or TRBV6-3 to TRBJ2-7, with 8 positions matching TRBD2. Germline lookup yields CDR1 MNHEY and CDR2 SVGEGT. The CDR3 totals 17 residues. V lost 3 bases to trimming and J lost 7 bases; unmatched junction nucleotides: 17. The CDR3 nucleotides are TGTGCCAGCAGTTATCTCCCGCTAAGCGGGAGTCACTGGGAGCAGTACTTC. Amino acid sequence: CASSYLPLSGSHWEQYF.

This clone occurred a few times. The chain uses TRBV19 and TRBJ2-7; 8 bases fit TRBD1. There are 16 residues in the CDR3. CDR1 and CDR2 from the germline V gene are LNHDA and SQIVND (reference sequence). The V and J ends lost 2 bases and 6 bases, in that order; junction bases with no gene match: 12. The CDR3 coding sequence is TGTGCCAGTAGTATAACCCCGGTCAGGGGGCTGGTCGAGCAGTACTTC. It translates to CASSITPVRGLVEQYF.

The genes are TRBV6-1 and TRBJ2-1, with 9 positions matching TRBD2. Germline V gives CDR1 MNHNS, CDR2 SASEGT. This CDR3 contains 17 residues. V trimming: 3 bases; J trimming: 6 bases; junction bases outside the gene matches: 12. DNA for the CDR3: TGTGCCAGCAGTGAGCCCGGGAGCGGGAGGTCGGTCAATGAGCAGTTCTTC. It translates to CASSEPGSGRSVNEQFF.

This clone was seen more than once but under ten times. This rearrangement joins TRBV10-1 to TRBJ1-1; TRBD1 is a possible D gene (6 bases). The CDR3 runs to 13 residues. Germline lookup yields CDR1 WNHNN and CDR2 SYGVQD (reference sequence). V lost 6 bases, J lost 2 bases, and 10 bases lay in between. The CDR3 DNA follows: TGCGCCAGCAGCGAACAGGGAAACACTGAAGCTTTCTTT. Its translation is CASSEQGNTEAFF.

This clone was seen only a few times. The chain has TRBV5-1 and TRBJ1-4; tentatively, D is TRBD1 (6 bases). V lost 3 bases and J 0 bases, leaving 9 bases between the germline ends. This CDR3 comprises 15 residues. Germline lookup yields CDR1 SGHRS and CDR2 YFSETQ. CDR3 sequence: CASSSGQPTNEKLFF. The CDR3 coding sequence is TGCGCCAGCAGCTCCGGACAGCCAACTAATGAAAAACTGTTTTTT.

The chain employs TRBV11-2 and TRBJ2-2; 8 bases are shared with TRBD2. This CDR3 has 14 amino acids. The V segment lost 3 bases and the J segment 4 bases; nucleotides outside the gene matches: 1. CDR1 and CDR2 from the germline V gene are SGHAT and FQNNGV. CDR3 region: CASSFAGGTGELFF. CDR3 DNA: TGTGCCAGCAGCTTCGCGGGAGGCACCGGGGAGCTGTTTTTT.

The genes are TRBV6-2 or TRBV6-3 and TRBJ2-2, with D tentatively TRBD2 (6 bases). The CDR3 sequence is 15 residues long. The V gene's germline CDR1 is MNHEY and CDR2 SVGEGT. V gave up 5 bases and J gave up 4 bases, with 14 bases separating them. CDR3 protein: CASSTGARATGELFF. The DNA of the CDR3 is TGTGCCAGCAGTACGGGAGCCAGGGCCACCGGGGAGCTGTTTTTT.

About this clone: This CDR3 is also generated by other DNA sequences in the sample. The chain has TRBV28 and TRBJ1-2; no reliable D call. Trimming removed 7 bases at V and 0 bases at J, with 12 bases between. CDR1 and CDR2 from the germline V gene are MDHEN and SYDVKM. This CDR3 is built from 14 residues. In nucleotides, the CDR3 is TGTGCCAGCACCCTGGAGCAAGCTAACTATGGCTACACCTTC. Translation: CASTLEQANYGYTF.

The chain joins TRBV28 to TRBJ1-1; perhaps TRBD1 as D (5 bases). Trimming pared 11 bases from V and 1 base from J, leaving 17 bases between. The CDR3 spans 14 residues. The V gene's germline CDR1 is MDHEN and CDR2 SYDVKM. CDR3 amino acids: CASLNGQGNTEAFF. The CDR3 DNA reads TGTGCCTCTCTAAATGGGCAGGGGAACACTGAAGCTTTCTTT.

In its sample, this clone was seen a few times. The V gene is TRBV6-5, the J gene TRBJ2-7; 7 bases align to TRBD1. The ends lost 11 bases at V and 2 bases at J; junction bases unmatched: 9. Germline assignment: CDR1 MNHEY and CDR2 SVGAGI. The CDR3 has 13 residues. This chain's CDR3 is CAASGGPPYEQYF. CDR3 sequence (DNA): TGTGCCGCGTCAGGGGGTCCCCCCTACGAGCAGTACTTC.

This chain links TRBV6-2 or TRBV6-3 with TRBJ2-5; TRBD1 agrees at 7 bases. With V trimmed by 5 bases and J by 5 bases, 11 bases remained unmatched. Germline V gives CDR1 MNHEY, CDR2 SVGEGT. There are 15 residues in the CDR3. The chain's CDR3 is CASSQTPTGEETQYF. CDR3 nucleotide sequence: TGTGCCAGCAGTCAGACTCCCACAGGGGAGGAGACCCAGTACTTC.

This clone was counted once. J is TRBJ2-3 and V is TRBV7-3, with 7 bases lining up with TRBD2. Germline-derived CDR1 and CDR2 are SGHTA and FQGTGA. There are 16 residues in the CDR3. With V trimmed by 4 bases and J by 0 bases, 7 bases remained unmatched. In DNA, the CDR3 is TGTGCCAGCAGCTCTTCATTAGCGGGTAGCACAGATACGCAGTATTTT. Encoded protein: CASSSSLAGSTDTQYF.

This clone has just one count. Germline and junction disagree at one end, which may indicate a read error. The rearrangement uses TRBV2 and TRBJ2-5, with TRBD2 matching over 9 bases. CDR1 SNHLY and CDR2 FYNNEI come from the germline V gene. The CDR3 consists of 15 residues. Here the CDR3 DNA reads TGTGCCAGCAGTGAACTAGCGGGGATCCAAAAGACCCAGTACTTC. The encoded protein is CASSELAGIQKTQYF.

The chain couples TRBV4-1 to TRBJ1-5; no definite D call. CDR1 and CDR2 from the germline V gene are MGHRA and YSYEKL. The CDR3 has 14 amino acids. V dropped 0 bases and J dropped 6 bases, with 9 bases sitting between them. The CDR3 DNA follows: TGCGCCAGCAGCCAAGACAAGCCAGGTCAGCCCCAGCATTTT. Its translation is CASSQDKPGQPQHF.

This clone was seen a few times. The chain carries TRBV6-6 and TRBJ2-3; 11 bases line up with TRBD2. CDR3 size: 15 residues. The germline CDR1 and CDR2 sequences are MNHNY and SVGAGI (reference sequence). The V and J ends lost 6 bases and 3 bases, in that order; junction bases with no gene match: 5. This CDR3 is CASSPTSGTTDTQYF. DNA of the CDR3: TGTGCCAGCAGCCCGACTAGCGGGACTACAGATACGCAGTATTTT.

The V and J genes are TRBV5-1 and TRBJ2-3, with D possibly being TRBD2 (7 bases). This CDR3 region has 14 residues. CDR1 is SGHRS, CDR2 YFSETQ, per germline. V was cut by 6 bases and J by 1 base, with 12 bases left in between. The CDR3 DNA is TGCGCCAGCACTAAGGGGGGGGGCACAGATACGCAGTATTTT. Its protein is CASTKGGGTDTQYF.